The clone carrying this TCR beta chain was seen only a few times. Its matching antigen is unknown. One junction end disagrees with the germline gene, perhaps due to a read error. This entry comes from a study of T cell repertoires in cytomegalovirus infection. Study overall: Researchers turned to recently identified HLA-C-restricted CMV epitopes as well as well-studied HLA-B-restricted ones. Overall study results and limits: Cumulative public TCR beta family frequency identified carriers of CMV plus the relevant HLA.

CDR3 length equals 15 residues. In germline, CDR1 is MDHEN, CDR2 SYDVKM. TCRdb reprocessed the reads with MiXCR, giving one entry per CDR3 protein. The table lists 40,000 to 60,000 distinct CDR3 sequences, over 20% of them singletons, with roughly 90% in the top ten. The chain joins TRBV28 to TRBJ1-2, with 10 bases fitting TRBD1. The source material was CD8+ T cells from cultured PBMCs, sampled from culture after CMV antigen stimulation. The receptor comes from a human donor in good health (CMV status not recorded). Some clones in this sample may be carry-over from other donors' samples. Here the CDR3 reads CASSLGQGRNYGFTF. The CDR3 DNA is TGTGCCAGCAGTTTGGGACAGGGGAGGAACTATGGCTTCACCTTC.